The 31 T cell receptor beta chains in this list originate from one sample, sequenced in a study of blood T cell repertoires in COVID-19. The protocol was immunoSEQ multiplex PCR, while the TCRdb copy is restricted to in-frame clones and leaves out a portion. The table has more than 95,000 clones, 88% seen once; the top ten hold roughly 1.2%. Sample: peripheral blood. The source is a woman older than 75 with acute or convalescent COVID-19.

The V call is TRBV5-4, the J call TRBJ2-1, with D hard to call. V shed 0 bases and J shed 4 bases, with 5 bases lying between them. CDR3 length: 13 amino acids. Germline lookup yields CDR1 SGHNT and CDR2 YYREEE (reference sequence). The CDR3 loop is CASSLDSYNEQFF. CDR3 sequence (DNA): TGTGCCAGCAGCTTGGATTCGTACAATGAGCAGTTCTTC.

This clone was recorded once. This chain joins TRBV6-5 and TRBJ1-2; maybe TRBD1 (5 bases). Trimming removed 1 base from V and 5 bases from J, with 17 bases in between. The germline CDR1 and CDR2 sequences are MNHEY and SVGAGI. This CDR3 contains 16 residues. The CDR3 spells CASSYLTGGEGYGYTF. For the CDR3, the DNA is TGTGCCAGCAGTTACTTAACCGGGGGAGAAGGGTATGGCTACACCTTC.

This clone was detected only once. The chain uses TRBV7-9 and TRBJ2-7, with 7 bases lining up with TRBD2. J was trimmed by 8 bases and V by 1 base; bases with no gene match: 5. CDR3 length equals 13 residues. The germline V gene has CDR1 SEHNR and CDR2 FQNEAQ (reference sequence). CDR3 DNA sequence: TGTGCCAGCAGCTTAGGGGACGGGACTAAGCAGTACTTC. Translated, it gives CASSLGDGTKQYF.

The chain recombines TRBV19 with TRBJ1-5, with a possible D match to TRBD1 (5 bases). Between the trimmed V and J ends, which lost 5 bases and 1 base, there was a span of 9 bases. The CDR3 consists of 14 residues. The germline gives CDR1 LNHDA, CDR2 SQIVND (reference sequence). The CDR3 reads CASSGGRSNQPQHF. The CDR3 region has the DNA TGTGCCAGTAGTGGGGGGAGGAGCAATCAGCCCCAGCATTTT.

The chain carries TRBV6-5 and TRBJ2-1, with a weak D call TRBD2 (5 bases). Germline-derived CDR1 and CDR2 are MNHEY and SVGAGI. This CDR3 is 15 amino acids long. The CDR3 loop reads CAICREPNGYNEQFF. CDR3 sequence (DNA): TGTGCTATATGTCGGGAACCTAACGGCTACAATGAGCAGTTCTTC.

This clone was seen just once. This sequence joins TRBV10-1 and TRBJ2-3; 7 nucleotides agree with TRBD2. This CDR3 spans 17 amino acids. With V trimmed by 0 bases and J by 2 bases, 8 bases remained unmatched. Germline CDR1 WNHNN, CDR2 SYGVQD (reference sequence). The CDR3 DNA follows: TGCGCCAGCAGTGAGTCGTCACGCGGGACTACCACAGATACGCAGTATTTT. It encodes CASSESSRGTTTDTQYF.

This chain uses TRBV7-6 with TRBJ1-1, with a weak D call TRBD1 (5 bases). CDR3 length: 15 amino acids. Germline CDR1 is SGHVS and CDR2 is FNYEAQ. Trimming stripped 0 bases from V and 0 bases from J, with 8 bases between. CDR3 DNA sequence: TGTGCCAGCAGCTTAGCCGGGGGAGTGAACACTGAAGCTTTCTTT. This sequence encodes CASSLAGGVNTEAFF.

V usage is TRBV27 and J usage is TRBJ2-3, with a weak D call TRBD2 (6 bases). The CDR3 loop spans 16 amino acids. CDR1 MNHEY and CDR2 SMNVEV come from the germline V gene (reference sequence). V lost 6 bases and J 3 bases, leaving 19 bases between the germline ends. The CDR3 sequence is CASSRGGAPGTDTQYF. The CDR3 DNA is TGTGCCAGCAGCCGAGGAGGGGCCCCAGGGACAGATACGCAGTATTTT.

This sequence joins TRBV11-2 and TRBJ1-1; no clear D gene. The CDR3 sequence is 13 residues long. Germline V gene lookup returns CDR1 SGHAT and CDR2 FQNNGV. V gave up 4 bases and J gave up 2 bases, with 8 bases separating them. The CDR3 DNA reads as TGTGCCAGCAGCTCTTCGAGTAACACTGAAGCTTTCTTT. Residues: CASSSSSNTEAFF.

The chain uses TRBV27 and TRBJ2-5; 9 bases match TRBD2. CDR3 length: 17 residues. With V trimmed by 0 bases and J by 0 bases, 5 bases remained unmatched. CDR1 and CDR2 (germline): MNHEY, SMNVEV (reference sequence). The CDR3 nucleotides are TGTGCCAGCAGTTTATCGTGGAGCGGGGGGCACCAAGAGACCCAGTACTTC. Its protein product is CASSLSWSGGHQETQYF.

The chain joins TRBV6-1 to TRBJ1-5; no clear D gene. Trimming removed 3 bases from V and 2 bases from J, with 14 bases in between. The germline CDR1 and CDR2 sequences are MNHNS and SASEGT. This CDR3 comprises 16 residues. This CDR3 reads CASSDPGPRGNQPQHF. CDR3 DNA: TGTGCCAGCAGTGACCCCGGGCCGCGGGGCAATCAGCCCCAGCATTTT.

This chain links TRBV7-6 with TRBJ2-7; possible D gene TRBD1, 5 bases. Per germline, CDR1 SGHVS and CDR2 FNYEAQ. The CDR3 has 16 residues. V lost 0 bases and J 5 bases, leaving 17 bases between the germline ends. CDR3 amino acids: CASSLATAQNGNEQYF. CDR3 bases: TGTGCCAGCAGCTTAGCGACAGCCCAAAATGGGAACGAGCAGTACTTC.

The chain has TRBV5-1 and TRBJ1-1; TRBD1 matches 7 bases. The CDR3 spans 14 residues. Looked up from germline, CDR1 is SGHRS and CDR2 is YFSETQ. V shed 0 bases, J shed 3 bases, and the junction held 2 bases outside the gene matches. CDR3 coding DNA: TGCGCCAGCAGCTTGGAGGGGGCCTACACTGAAGCTTTCTTT. Its translation is CASSLEGAYTEAFF.

The chain employs TRBV19 and TRBJ1-5; TRBD1 agrees at 9 bases. The CDR3 totals 16 residues. Per the germline V gene, CDR1 is LNHDA and CDR2 is SQIVND (reference sequence). With 0 bases clipped from V and 5 bases from J, the junction kept 5 bases outside the gene matches. CDR3 amino acids: CASSIDGQGPYQPQHF. The CDR3 region has the DNA TGTGCCAGTAGTATAGATGGACAGGGGCCGTATCAGCCCCAGCATTTT.

V gene TRBV27 combines with J gene TRBJ1-2, with 9 nucleotides matching TRBD1. The CDR3 runs to 15 residues. Trimming cost V 4 bases and J 8 bases; bases outside gene matches: 11. Looked up from germline, CDR1 is MNHEY and CDR2 is SMNVEV (reference sequence). This chain's CDR3 is CASSYSPGQGSGYTF. The CDR3 DNA reads as TGTGCCAGCAGTTACTCCCCGGGACAGGGTAGCGGCTACACCTTC.

The chain employs TRBV9 and TRBJ1-1; a weak D match, TRBD1 (5 bases). Germline V gene sequence: CDR1 SGDLS, CDR2 YYNGEE. V lost 4 bases, J lost 1 base, and 11 bases lay in between. The CDR3 is made up of 14 amino acids. CDR3 in amino acids: CASSPQATNTEAFF. The CDR3 nucleotides are TGTGCCAGCAGCCCACAGGCTACGAACACTGAAGCTTTCTTT.

V and J are TRBV28 and TRBJ2-3, with a tentative D call TRBD2 (6 bases). V was cut by 4 bases and J by 3 bases, with 11 bases left in between. The germline V gene encodes CDR1 MDHEN and CDR2 SYDVKM. The CDR3 is made up of 14 amino acids. CDR3 nucleotide sequence: TGTGCCAGCAGTTCCCCTAGCGCTACAGATACGCAGTATTTT. This encodes CASSSPSATDTQYF. Looking up the rest from reference TRBV28 and TRBJ2-3 gives the full variable domain: DVKVTQSSRYLVKRTGEKVFLECVQDMDHENMFWYRQDPGLGLRLIYFSYDVKMKEKGDIPEGYSVSREKKERFSLILESASTNQTSMYLCASSSPSATDTQYFGPGTRLTVL.

This sequence joins TRBV10-2 and TRBJ1-5; D is perhaps TRBD1 (6 bases). Trimming removed 3 bases from V and 6 bases from J, with 15 bases in between. Per germline, CDR1 WSHSY and CDR2 SAAADI. This CDR3 region has 15 residues. The CDR3: CASSDSTGRGQPQHF. DNA for the CDR3: TGCGCCAGCAGTGATTCCACAGGGAGGGGTCAGCCCCAGCATTTT.

CDR3 residues: CASSEANRGFYEQYF. The CDR3 DNA reads as TGTGCCAGCAGTGAAGCGAACAGGGGGTTTTACGAGCAGTACTTC. The chain uses TRBV6-1 and TRBJ2-7, with 8 positions matching TRBD1. The germline CDR1 and CDR2 sequences are MNHNS and SASEGT. V shed 0 bases and J 4 bases; nucleotides not matched to a gene: 5. CDR3 length equals 15 residues.

The J gene is TRBJ1-2, the V gene TRBV9, with a possible D match to TRBD1 (5 bases). Trimming shortened V by 2 bases and J by 7 bases, and 9 bases separated the two germline ends. Germline lookup yields CDR1 SGDLS and CDR2 YYNGEE. The CDR3 is made up of 12 amino acids. Here the CDR3 DNA reads TGTGCCAGCAGCGTGAGTGGGGCTGGCTACACCTTC. Translating gives CASSVSGAGYTF.

The rearrangement links TRBV5-4 to TRBJ1-6; TRBD1 aligns across 8 bases. From germline, CDR1 is SGHNT and CDR2 YYREEE (reference sequence). This CDR3 comprises 15 residues. V trimming: 2 bases; J trimming: 7 bases; junction bases outside the gene matches: 5. The CDR3 nucleotides are TGTGCCAGCAGCTTACAGGGACAGGCCAATTCACCCCTCCACTTT. It codes for CASSLQGQANSPLHF.

The rearrangement uses TRBV6-5 and TRBJ2-5; 7 nucleotides match TRBD1. Germline-derived CDR1 and CDR2 are MNHEY and SVGAGI. CDR3 length: 15 residues. V lost 8 bases and J lost 7; bases outside the gene matches: 16. The CDR3 region has the DNA TGTGCCAGCTCTCCCAGATCCTCAGCAGGGGGGACCCAGTACTTC. Translation: CASSPRSSAGGTQYF.

The genes are TRBV21-1 and TRBJ2-3; the table's D call TRBD2 went unverified against the DNA. TRBV21-1 counts as a pseudogene. This CDR3 comprises 17 residues. In DNA, the CDR3 is TGTGCCAGCAGCAACCTCCCCAAGGAAGAGGGCACAGATACGCAGTATTTT. This encodes CASSNLPKEEGTDTQYF.

This sequence joins TRBV5-4 and TRBJ1-6; 11 bases are shared with TRBD1. The V segment lost 4 bases and the J segment 7 bases; nucleotides outside the gene matches: 7. This CDR3 spans 16 amino acids. Germline CDR1 SGHNT, CDR2 YYREEE (reference sequence). The CDR3 loop reads CASSPGQGAQNSPLHF. CDR3 nucleotide sequence: TGTGCCAGCAGCCCCGGACAGGGGGCGCAGAATTCACCCCTCCACTTT.

The chain recombines TRBV4-1 with TRBJ1-2; D is undetermined. V lost 1 base and J 3 bases, leaving 9 bases between the germline ends. The CDR3 has 14 residues. Germline V gives CDR1 MGHRA, CDR2 YSYEKL. In DNA, the CDR3 is TGCGCCAGCAGCCAAGGGTTTACGGACTATGGCTACACCTTC. Its translation is CASSQGFTDYGYTF.

The chain joins TRBV5-8 to TRBJ1-5, with D perhaps matching TRBD1 (6 bases). Germline V gives CDR1 SGHTS, CDR2 YDEGEE. Between the trimmed V and J ends, which lost 7 bases and 5 bases, there was a span of 16 bases. The CDR3 spans 14 residues. CDR3: CASGSINRDQPQHF. The CDR3 coding sequence is TGTGCCAGCGGGTCGATTAACAGGGATCAGCCCCAGCATTTT.

A few counts support this clone. The rearrangement uses TRBV2 and TRBJ1-1; possibly TRBD1 for D (5 bases). The CDR3 spans 13 residues. V gave up 3 bases and J gave up 1 base, with 6 bases separating them. CDR1 and CDR2 from the germline V gene are SNHLY and FYNNEI. DNA for the CDR3: TGTGCCAGCAGTGATCAGGGGAACACTGAAGCTTTCTTT. Protein: CASSDQGNTEAFF. The entire variable domain, with the rest obtained from reference TRBV2 and TRBJ1-1, is as follows: EPEVTQTPSHQVTQMGQEVILRCVPISNHLYFYWYRQILGQKVEFLVSFYNNEISEKSEIFDDQFSVERPDGSNFTLKIRSTKLEDSAMYFCASSDQGNTEAFFGQGTRLTVV.

This rearrangement joins TRBV7-9 to TRBJ1-1; the match to TRBD1 covers 7 bases. The CDR3 loop spans 15 amino acids. Germline V gene lookup returns CDR1 SEHNR and CDR2 FQNEAQ (reference sequence). V lost 5 bases, J lost 0 bases, and 6 bases stayed unmatched. The CDR3 nucleotides read TGTGCCAGCAGCCTTCTAACAGGGGTGAACACTGAAGCTTTCTTT. This codes for CASSLLTGVNTEAFF. Full variable domain (outside the CDR3, taken from reference TRBV7-9 and TRBJ1-1): DTGVSQNPRHKITKRGQNVTFRCDPISEHNRLYWYRQTLGQGPEFLTYFQNEAQLEKSRLLSDRFSAERPKGSFSTLEIQRTEQGDSAMYLCASSLLTGVNTEAFFGQGTRLTVV.

This clone has only one observation. The V gene is TRBV5-4, the J gene TRBJ2-3, with a possible D match to TRBD2 (5 bases). The V end lost 2 bases, the J end lost 0 bases, and 10 bases lay between the germline ends. CDR1 is SGHNT and CDR2 is YYREEE in the germline V gene (reference sequence). The CDR3 is 15 amino acids. The CDR3 loop is CASSFPRASTDTQYF. The CDR3 coding sequence is TGTGCCAGCAGCTTTCCGAGGGCTAGCACAGATACGCAGTATTTT.

The DNA for the CDR3 is TGTGCCAGCAGTGCGACAGTGGTTAACACCGGGGAGCTGTTTTTT. Translation: CASSATVVNTGELFF. The rearrangement uses TRBV9 and TRBJ2-2, with D possibly TRBD1 on 5 matching bases. V lost 5 bases, J lost 2 bases, and 13 bases lay in between. The CDR3 is 15 amino acids. Germline V lookup: CDR1 SGDLS, CDR2 YYNGEE. The full variable domain, rest sourced from reference TRBV9 and TRBJ2-2, is DSGVTQTPKHLITATGQRVTLRCSPRSGDLSVYWYQQSLDQGLQFLIQYYNGEERAKGNILERFSAQQFPDLHSELNLSSLELGDSALYFCASSATVVNTGELFFGEGSRLTVL.

The rearrangement joins TRBV5-1 to TRBJ2-5; TRBD2 might be the D (6 bases). Trimming left V 6 bases short and J 2 bases short, with 17 bases between. This CDR3 contains 15 residues. Germline CDR1 and CDR2: SGHRS and YFSETQ. CDR3 sequence (DNA): TGCGCCAGCACGACCCGGGGTAGCGGACAAGAGACCCAGTACTTC. Translating gives CASTTRGSGQETQYF.